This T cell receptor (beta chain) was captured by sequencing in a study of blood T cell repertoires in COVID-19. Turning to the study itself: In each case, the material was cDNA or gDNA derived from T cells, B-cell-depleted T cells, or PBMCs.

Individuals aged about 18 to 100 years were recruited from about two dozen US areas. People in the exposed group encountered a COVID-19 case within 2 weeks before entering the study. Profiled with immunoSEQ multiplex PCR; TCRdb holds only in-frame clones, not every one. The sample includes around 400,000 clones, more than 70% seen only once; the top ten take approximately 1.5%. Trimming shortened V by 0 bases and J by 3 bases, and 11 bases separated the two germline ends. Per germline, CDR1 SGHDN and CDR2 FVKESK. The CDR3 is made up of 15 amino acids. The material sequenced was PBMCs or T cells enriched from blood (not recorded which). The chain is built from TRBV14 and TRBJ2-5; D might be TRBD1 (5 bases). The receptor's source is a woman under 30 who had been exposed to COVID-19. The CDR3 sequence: CASSQDGLREETQYF. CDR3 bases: TGTGCCAGCAGCCAAGACGGGCTCAGGGAAGAGACCCAGTACTTC. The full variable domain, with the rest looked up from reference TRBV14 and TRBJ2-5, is EAGVTQFPSHSVIEKGQTVTLRCDPISGHDNLYWYRRVMGKEIKFLLHFVKESKQDESGMPNNRFLAERTGGTYSTLKVQPAELEDSGVYFCASSQDGLREETQYFGPGTRLLVL.